Each of the 27 T cell receptor beta chains below was sequenced from the same sample in a study of T cell responses to AZD1222 COVID-19 vaccine. Sequenced by immunoSEQ multiplex PCR; TCRdb stores in-frame clones only, minus some. The sample holds 200,000 to 300,000 clones, 90% to 95% seen once. The sample here was peripheral blood, taken on day 0 of AZD1222 vaccination. The receptor set was obtained from an adult in good health.

V is TRBV5-1 and J is TRBJ2-1; weak D call: TRBD2 (6 bases). The V end was cut by 4 bases, the J end by 6 bases, with 8 bases between. Germline lookup yields CDR1 SGHRS and CDR2 YFSETQ. The CDR3 consists of 12 residues. CDR3 protein: CASSRRVNEQFF. In nucleotides, the CDR3 is TGCGCCAGCAGCCGGAGGGTCAATGAGCAGTTCTTC. Looking up the rest from reference TRBV5-1 and TRBJ2-1 gives the full variable domain: KAGVTQTPRYLIKTRGQQVTLSCSPISGHRSVSWYQQTPGQGLQFLFEYFSETQRNKGNFPGRFSGRQFSNSRSEMNVSTLELGDSALYLCASSRRVNEQFFGPGTRLTVL.

The rearrangement uses TRBV11-2 and TRBJ1-1, with no clear D. Germline CDR1 reads SGHAT; CDR2 reads FQNNGV. The CDR3 spans 14 residues. Deletions cut 3 bases from V and 5 bases from J, with 13 bases between. The CDR3 region has the DNA TGTGCCAGCAGCTTCCGGGAGGCTATAACTGAAGCTTTCTTT. It specifies CASSFREAITEAFF.

The chain employs TRBV6-5 and TRBJ1-1; 7 bases line up with TRBD1. Losses at the gene ends were 8 bases for V and 3 bases for J; bases not matched to a gene: 9. The CDR3 consists of 14 residues. CDR1 is MNHEY, CDR2 SVGAGI, per germline. The CDR3 DNA sequence: TGTGCCAGCGGTCGACAGGGAGCGGACACTGAAGCTTTCTTT. This sequence encodes CASGRQGADTEAFF.

The chain combines TRBV19 with TRBJ2-7; the match to TRBD1 covers 9 bases. The CDR3 is 14 amino acids. With V trimmed by 5 bases and J by 3 bases, 5 bases remained unmatched. Germline V lookup: CDR1 LNHDA, CDR2 SQIVND (reference sequence). CDR3 region: CASSYRDRVYEQYF. The CDR3 DNA reads as TGTGCCAGTAGTTACCGGGACAGGGTCTACGAGCAGTACTTC.

The chain recombines TRBV13 with TRBJ1-1, with TRBD1 as a possible D gene (5 bases). The CDR3 runs 12 residues. Germline CDR1 is PRHDT and CDR2 is FYEKMQ (reference sequence). V was cut by 5 bases and J by 9 bases, with 13 bases left in between. The CDR3 DNA follows: TGTGCCAGCAGCCTGAGGCCAGGGCAAGCTTTCTTT. Its protein is CASSLRPGQAFF.

The chain carries TRBV6-5 and TRBJ1-1; 7 bases agree with TRBD1. The J segment lost 4 bases and the V segment lost 2 bases, leaving 7 bases of the junction unmatched. From germline, CDR1 is MNHEY and CDR2 SVGAGI. The CDR3 has 15 residues. The CDR3 protein is CASSYRPAGGTEAFF. CDR3 nucleotide sequence: TGTGCCAGCAGTTACAGACCCGCAGGGGGCACTGAAGCTTTCTTT.

As DNA, the CDR3 is TGTGCCAGCAGTCCCGGGACAGGCAACTATGGCTACACCTTC. It specifies CASSPGTGNYGYTF. V is TRBV11-2 and J is TRBJ1-2, with 8 positions matching TRBD1. The CDR3 is 14 residues long. The junction had 5 bases not matched to a gene; V was cut back by 6 bases and J by 2 bases. Germline V lookup: CDR1 SGHAT, CDR2 FQNNGV.

The chain employs TRBV4-1 and TRBJ1-3; no reliable D call. The CDR3 is 15 residues long. Germline V CDR1 and CDR2: MGHRA, YSYEKL. The ends were cut back, 2 bases at V and 0 bases at J, with 8 bases in the middle. The CDR3 spells CASSQPTSSGNTIYF. The CDR3 DNA reads TGCGCCAGCAGCCAACCAACAAGCTCTGGAAACACCATATATTTT.

This chain uses TRBV11-2 with TRBJ1-3; no firm D call. CDR3 size: 18 residues. Germline CDR1 SGHAT, CDR2 FQNNGV. Trimming removed 4 bases from V and 0 bases from J, with 19 bases in between. The CDR3 protein is CASSSFGNLRGSGNTIYF. The CDR3 bases are TGTGCCAGCAGCTCCTTTGGTAATCTACGAGGCTCTGGAAACACCATATATTTT.

The chain couples TRBV7-2 to TRBJ1-4, with a weak D call TRBD1 (6 bases). V gave up 4 bases and J gave up 8 bases, with 14 bases separating them. CDR3 length: 14 residues. Germline loops: CDR1 SGHTA, CDR2 FQGNSA. DNA of the CDR3: TGTGCCAGCAGCTATACAGGGATAGGAGAAAAACTGTTTTTT. It yields the protein CASSYTGIGEKLFF. Drawing the rest from reference TRBV7-2 and TRBJ1-4, the complete variable domain is GAGVSQSPSNKVTEKGKDVELRCDPISGHTALYWYRQSLGQGLEFLIYFQGNSAPDKSGLPSDRFSAERTGGSVSTLTIQRTQQEDSAVYLCASSYTGIGEKLFFGSGTQLSVL.

The chain uses TRBV19 and TRBJ1-4; D remains unclear. The V gene lost 1 base and the J gene lost 4 bases, with 13 bases spanning the gap. This CDR3 region has 16 residues. The V gene's germline CDR1 is LNHDA and CDR2 SQIVND (reference sequence). The CDR3 coding sequence is TGTGCCAGTAGTATAGGCGACCTCGCCTTTAATGAAAAACTGTTTTTT. Amino acid sequence: CASSIGDLAFNEKLFF.

The chain uses TRBV6-6 and TRBJ2-5; possible D gene TRBD2, 5 bases. CDR1 and CDR2 from the germline V gene are MNHNY and SVGAGI (reference sequence). Trimming pared 5 bases from V and 5 bases from J, leaving 27 bases between. This CDR3 region has 18 residues. The CDR3 nucleotides are TGTGCCAGCAGTCATGGGCTTTATCTTCGGGGTCGATCGGAGACCCAGTACTTC. Translating gives CASSHGLYLRGRSETQYF.

V is TRBV12-3 or TRBV12-4 and J is TRBJ1-6; TRBD1 is a possible D gene (5 bases). The V and J ends lost 4 bases and 8 bases respectively, with 9 bases between them. The CDR3 covers 13 residues. The CDR3 nucleotides read TGTGCCAGCAGTTCACAAGGGGATTCACCCCTCCACTTT. Its protein is CASSSQGDSPLHF.

The V and J genes are TRBV6-6 and TRBJ2-2, with 15 nucleotides matching TRBD2. V dropped 5 bases and J dropped 4; count of bases not matched to a gene: 8. This CDR3 comprises 18 residues. The germline gives CDR1 MNHNY, CDR2 SVGAGI (reference sequence). The chain's CDR3 is CASSRGLAGGPGTGELFF. DNA for the CDR3: TGTGCCAGCAGTCGCGGACTAGCGGGAGGGCCGGGCACCGGGGAGCTGTTTTTT.

The chain carries TRBV2 and TRBJ1-1; 10 nucleotides match TRBD1. V lost 6 bases and J lost 4; bases outside the gene matches: 8. CDR3 size: 15 residues. Germline CDR1 and CDR2: SNHLY and FYNNEI. The CDR3 protein is CASRLEGTGVTEAFF. CDR3 bases: TGTGCCAGCAGACTTGAAGGGACAGGGGTCACTGAAGCTTTCTTT.

The genes are TRBV5-1 and TRBJ1-1; D may be TRBD1 (6 bases). The V end was cut by 0 bases, the J end by 0 bases, with 9 bases between. The CDR3 runs to 15 residues. Germline assignment: CDR1 SGHRS and CDR2 YFSETQ. The CDR3 spells CASSLGQVMNTEAFF. The CDR3 bases are TGCGCCAGCAGCTTGGGACAGGTCATGAACACTGAAGCTTTCTTT. The whole variable domain, remainder taken from reference TRBV5-1 and TRBJ1-1, is KAGVTQTPRYLIKTRGQQVTLSCSPISGHRSVSWYQQTPGQGLQFLFEYFSETQRNKGNFPGRFSGRQFSNSRSEMNVSTLELGDSALYLCASSLGQVMNTEAFFGQGTRLTVV.

This chain uses TRBV5-1 with TRBJ2-1; TRBD2 matches 8 bases. Germline lookup yields CDR1 SGHRS and CDR2 YFSETQ. V gave up 4 bases and J gave up 2 bases; unmatched junction bases: 8. This CDR3 comprises 16 residues. Here the CDR3 DNA reads TGCGCCAGCAGCCCGGGGGTAGCGGGAACCTACAATGAGCAGTTCTTC. This gives the protein CASSPGVAGTYNEQFF.

The CDR3 DNA is TGTGCCAGCAGTGAAGGACCCGGGGGAAGGGAGACCCAGTACTTC. Encoded protein: CASSEGPGGRETQYF. The chain links TRBV2 to TRBJ2-5; perhaps TRBD2 as D (6 bases). The V gene's germline CDR1 is SNHLY and CDR2 FYNNEI. The CDR3 is made up of 15 amino acids. Trimming cost V 1 base and J 5 bases, with 14 bases left between them.

CDR3 sequence: CASSPPGLAADEQYF. The DNA of the CDR3 is TGTGCCAGCTCACCACCAGGGCTAGCGGCGGACGAGCAGTACTTC. The rearrangement joins TRBV18 to TRBJ2-7; TRBD2 aligns across 7 bases. V lost 0 bases, J lost 5 bases, and 7 bases stayed unmatched. Germline assignment: CDR1 KGHSH and CDR2 LQKENI. CDR3 size: 15 residues.

The rearrangement links TRBV6-5 to TRBJ2-7; no reliable D call. Germline assignment: CDR1 MNHEY and CDR2 SVGAGI. Trimming took off 9 bases at V and 1 base at J, with 16 bases between the two ends. The CDR3 sequence is 14 residues long. The CDR3 bases are TGTGCCAGTATAACCCCTGCTGTTTCCTACGAGCAGTACTTC. Protein: CASITPAVSYEQYF.

V and J are TRBV28 and TRBJ2-1, with 9 bases lining up with TRBD2. The J segment lost 4 bases and the V segment lost 3 bases, leaving 16 bases of the junction unmatched. The germline V gene encodes CDR1 MDHEN and CDR2 SYDVKM. CDR3 size: 19 residues. CDR3 nucleotide sequence: TGTGCCAGCAGTTTTTTGAGGGTTCAGAGCGGGGGGCCATACAATGAGCAGTTCTTC. It specifies CASSFLRVQSGGPYNEQFF.

V is TRBV2 and J is TRBJ1-2; possibly TRBD1 for D (6 bases). V lost 2 bases, J lost 8 bases, and 15 bases lay in between. Germline-derived CDR1 and CDR2 are SNHLY and FYNNEI. CDR3 length: 14 amino acids. The CDR3 DNA reads TGTGCCAGCAGTGAAAGAGGGGGGACGAGGGGCTACACCTTC. Encoded protein: CASSERGGTRGYTF.

The chain recombines TRBV24-1 with TRBJ2-7, with 8 bases matching TRBD1. CDR1 is KGHDR, CDR2 SFDVKD, per germline. This CDR3 spans 16 amino acids. V shed 3 bases and J 3 bases; nucleotides not matched to a gene: 9. The CDR3: CATSDPRTGRNYEQYF. CDR3 in DNA: TGTGCCACCAGTGATCCTCGGACAGGGAGGAACTACGAGCAGTACTTC.

CDR3 protein: CASSEKATSYYEQYF. CDR3 coding DNA: TGTGCCAGCAGTGAAAAGGCTACATCATACTACGAGCAGTACTTC. The V and J genes are TRBV2 and TRBJ2-7; D is ambiguous. The CDR3 is 15 amino acids. V was shortened by 2 bases and J by 3 bases, with 14 bases between the two germline ends. Germline V CDR1 and CDR2: SNHLY, FYNNEI.

This chain uses TRBV4-3 with TRBJ1-6; 11 nucleotides match TRBD1. Germline V gives CDR1 LGHNA, CDR2 YSLEER. J was trimmed by 10 bases and V by 0 bases; bases with no gene match: 5. The CDR3 extends over 16 amino acids. The chain's CDR3 is CASSQDSGTGGSPLHF. The CDR3 DNA follows: TGCGCCAGCAGCCAAGATTCCGGGACAGGGGGATCACCCCTCCACTTT.

The V call is TRBV28, the J call TRBJ2-1, with 8 bases identical to TRBD1. The CDR3 totals 19 residues. The trim removed 3 bases at V and 3 bases at J, leaving 16 bases unmatched. The germline CDR1 and CDR2 sequences are MDHEN and SYDVKM. This CDR3 is CASSFYSGTGGRGYNEQFF. Here the CDR3 DNA reads TGTGCCAGCAGTTTCTATAGCGGAACAGGGGGTAGGGGCTACAATGAGCAGTTCTTC.

Here the CDR3 DNA reads TGTGCCAGCAGATATCAGGGTTCCGAAAAACTGTTTTTT. Translating gives CASRYQGSEKLFF. The J gene is TRBJ1-4, the V gene TRBV6-5, with D perhaps TRBD1 (5 bases). The CDR3 sequence is 13 residues long. Germline CDR1 reads MNHEY; CDR2 reads SVGAGI. Trimming took 6 bases from V and 8 from J, leaving 13 bases between them.